Each of the 3 T cell receptor beta chains below was sequenced from the same sample in a study of blood T cell repertoires in COVID-19. The data were produced by immunoSEQ multiplex PCR, yet TCRdb's version contains in-frame clones alone and is incomplete. The table shows some 150,000 clones, with roughly 82% occurring only once. The sample was peripheral blood. The receptors derive from a man in his 70s with acute or convalescent COVID-19.

The gene calls are TRBV19 and TRBJ2-2, with TRBD2 matching over 8 bases. Germline trimming cut 3 bases from V and 4 bases from J; bases unmatched to any gene: 7. Per the germline V gene, CDR1 is LNHDA and CDR2 is SQIVND (reference sequence). CDR3 size: 16 residues. The CDR3 coding sequence is TGTGCCAGTAGTATCAGGCGGCTAGCGGGCACCGGGGAGCTGTTTTTT. Translated: CASSIRRLAGTGELFF.

The genes are TRBV10-1 and TRBJ1-1; possibly TRBD1 for D (5 bases). This CDR3 comprises 13 residues. Looked up from germline, CDR1 is WNHNN and CDR2 is SYGVQD (reference sequence). With 4 bases removed from V and 4 bases from J, the gap between germline ends came to 10 bases. CDR3 sequence reads: CASSAQGATEAFF. CDR3 DNA: TGCGCCAGCAGTGCTCAGGGCGCCACTGAAGCTTTCTTT.

V is TRBV5-1 and J is TRBJ2-1; the D is unclear. The CDR3 length is 16 residues. Germline CDR1 is SGHRS and CDR2 is YFSETQ. V lost 2 bases, J lost 3 bases, and 15 bases lay in between. The CDR3 nucleotides are TGCGCCAGCAGCTTACTGGCGGATCACCTCTACAATGAGCAGTTCTTC. This codes for CASSLLADHLYNEQFF.